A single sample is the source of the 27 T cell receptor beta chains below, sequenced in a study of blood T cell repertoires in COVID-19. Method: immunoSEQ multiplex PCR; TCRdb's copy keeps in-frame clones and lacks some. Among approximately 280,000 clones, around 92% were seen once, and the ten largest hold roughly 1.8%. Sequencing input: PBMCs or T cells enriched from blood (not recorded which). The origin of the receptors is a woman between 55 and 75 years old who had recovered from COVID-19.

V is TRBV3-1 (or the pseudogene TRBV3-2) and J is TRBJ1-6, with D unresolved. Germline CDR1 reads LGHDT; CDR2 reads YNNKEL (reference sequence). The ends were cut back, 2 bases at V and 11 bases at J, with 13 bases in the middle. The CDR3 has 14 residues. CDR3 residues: CASSQPGLETPLHF. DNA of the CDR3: TGTGCCAGCAGCCAACCGGGTCTGGAGACACCCCTCCACTTT.

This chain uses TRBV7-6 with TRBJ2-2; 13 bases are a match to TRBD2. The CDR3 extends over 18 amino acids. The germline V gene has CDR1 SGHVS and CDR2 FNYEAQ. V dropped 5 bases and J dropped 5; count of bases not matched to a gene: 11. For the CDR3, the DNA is TGTGCCAGCAGCGCACAACTAGCGGGAGGGCCTGAAACCGGGGAGCTGTTTTTT. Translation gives CASSAQLAGGPETGELFF.

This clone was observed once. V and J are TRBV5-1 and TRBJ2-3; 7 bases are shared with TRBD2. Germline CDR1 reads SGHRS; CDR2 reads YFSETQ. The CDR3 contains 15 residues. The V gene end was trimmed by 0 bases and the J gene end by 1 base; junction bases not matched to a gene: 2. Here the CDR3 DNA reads TGCGCCAGCAGCTTGGTGGCGGGGGGCACAGATACGCAGTATTTT. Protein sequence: CASSLVAGGTDTQYF. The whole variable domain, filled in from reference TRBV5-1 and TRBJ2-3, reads KAGVTQTPRYLIKTRGQQVTLSCSPISGHRSVSWYQQTPGQGLQFLFEYFSETQRNKGNFPGRFSGRQFSNSRSEMNVSTLELGDSALYLCASSLVAGGTDTQYFGPGTRLTVL.

CDR3 in amino acids: CASSLRPGAFF. CDR3 in DNA: TGTGCCAGCAGCTTGCGCCCGGGGGCTTTCTTT. The gene calls are TRBV5-8 and TRBJ1-1; no definite D call. Germline loops: CDR1 SGHTS, CDR2 YDEGEE. This CDR3 contains 11 residues. V was pared by 1 base and J by 11 bases, with 9 bases between.

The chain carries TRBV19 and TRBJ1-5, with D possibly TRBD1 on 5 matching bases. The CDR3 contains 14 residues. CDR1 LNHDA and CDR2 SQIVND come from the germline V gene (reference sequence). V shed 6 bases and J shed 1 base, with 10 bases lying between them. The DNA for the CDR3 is TGTGCCAGTAGCAATCAGGGAAGCAATCAGCCCCAGCATTTT. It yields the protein CASSNQGSNQPQHF.

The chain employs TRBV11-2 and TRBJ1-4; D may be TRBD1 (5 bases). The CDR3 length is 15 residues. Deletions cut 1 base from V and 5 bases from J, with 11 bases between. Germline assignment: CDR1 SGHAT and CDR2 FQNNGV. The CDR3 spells CASSLVGAPNEKLFF. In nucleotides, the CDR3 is TGTGCCAGCAGCTTAGTAGGGGCTCCCAATGAAAAACTGTTTTTT.

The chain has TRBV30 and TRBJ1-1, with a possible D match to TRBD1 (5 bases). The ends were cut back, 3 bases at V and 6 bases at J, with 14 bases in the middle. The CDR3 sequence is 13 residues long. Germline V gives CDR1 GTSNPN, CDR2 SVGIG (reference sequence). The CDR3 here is CAWSVGVRSEAFF. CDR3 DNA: TGTGCCTGGAGCGTAGGGGTCCGATCTGAAGCTTTCTTT.

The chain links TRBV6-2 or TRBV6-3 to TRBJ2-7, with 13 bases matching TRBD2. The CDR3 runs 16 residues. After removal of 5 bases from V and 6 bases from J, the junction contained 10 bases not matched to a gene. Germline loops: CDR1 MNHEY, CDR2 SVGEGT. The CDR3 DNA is TGTGCCAGCAGTATACCCGGACTAGCGGGAGTAGGCGAGCAGTACTTC. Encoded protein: CASSIPGLAGVGEQYF.

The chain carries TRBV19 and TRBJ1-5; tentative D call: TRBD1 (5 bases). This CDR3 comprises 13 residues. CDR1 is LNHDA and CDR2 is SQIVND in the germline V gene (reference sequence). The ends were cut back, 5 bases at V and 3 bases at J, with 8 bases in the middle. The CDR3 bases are TGTGCCAGTAGTCGACAGATCAATCAGCCCCAGCATTTT. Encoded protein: CASSRQINQPQHF.

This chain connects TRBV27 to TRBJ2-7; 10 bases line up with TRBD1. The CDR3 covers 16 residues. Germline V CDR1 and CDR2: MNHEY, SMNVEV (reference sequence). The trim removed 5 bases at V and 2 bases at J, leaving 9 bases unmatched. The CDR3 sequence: CASSQHWDRGAYEQYF. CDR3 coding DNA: TGTGCCAGCAGTCAACACTGGGACAGGGGTGCCTACGAGCAGTACTTC.

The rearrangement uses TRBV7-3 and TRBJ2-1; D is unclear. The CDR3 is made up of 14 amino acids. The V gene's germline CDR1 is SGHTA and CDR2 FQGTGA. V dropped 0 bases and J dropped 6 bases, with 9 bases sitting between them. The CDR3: CASSLTFGSNEQFF. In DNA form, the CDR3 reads TGTGCCAGCAGCTTAACGTTTGGCTCCAATGAGCAGTTCTTC.

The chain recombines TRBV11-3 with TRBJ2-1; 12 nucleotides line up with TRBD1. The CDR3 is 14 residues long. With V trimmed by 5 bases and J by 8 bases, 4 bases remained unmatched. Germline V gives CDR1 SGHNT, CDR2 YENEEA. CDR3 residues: CASSRDRGPDEQFF. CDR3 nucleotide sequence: TGTGCCAGCAGCCGGGACAGGGGGCCGGATGAGCAGTTCTTC.

Here the CDR3 reads CASHIRGPSYEQYF. The CDR3 DNA follows: TGTGCCAGTCATATTCGTGGCCCATCCTACGAGCAGTACTTC. The chain joins TRBV6-5 to TRBJ2-7; the D is unclear. The CDR3 covers 14 residues. Per germline, CDR1 MNHEY and CDR2 SVGAGI. V dropped 9 bases and J dropped 1 base, with 16 bases sitting between them.

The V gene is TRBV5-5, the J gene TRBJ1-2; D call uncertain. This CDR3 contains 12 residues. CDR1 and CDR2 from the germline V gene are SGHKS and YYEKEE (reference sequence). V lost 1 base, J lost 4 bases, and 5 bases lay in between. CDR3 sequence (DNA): TGTGCCAGCAGCTTGTTTCTCTATGGCTACACCTTC. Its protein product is CASSLFLYGYTF. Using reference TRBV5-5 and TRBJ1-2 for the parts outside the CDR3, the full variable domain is DAGVTQSPTHLIKTRGQQVTLRCSPISGHKSVSWYQQVLGQGPQFIFQYYEKEERGRGNFPDRFSARQFPNYSSELNVNALLLGDSALYLCASSLFLYGYTFGSGTRLTVV.

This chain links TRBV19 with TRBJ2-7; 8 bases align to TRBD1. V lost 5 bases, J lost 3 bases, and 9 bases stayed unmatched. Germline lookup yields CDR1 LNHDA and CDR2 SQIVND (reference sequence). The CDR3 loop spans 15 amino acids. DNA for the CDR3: TGTGCCAGTAGTTTCGGGACAGGTCGGAACTACGAGCAGTACTTC. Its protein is CASSFGTGRNYEQYF.

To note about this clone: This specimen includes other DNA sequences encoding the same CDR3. DNA of the CDR3: TGTGCCAGCAGCCTGGCAAACTATGGCTACACCTTC. Its translation is CASSLANYGYTF. The V call is TRBV28, the J call TRBJ1-2; D is undetermined. This CDR3 is 12 amino acids long. The germline CDR1 and CDR2 sequences are MDHEN and SYDVKM. Deletions cut 6 bases from V and 2 bases from J, with 7 bases between.

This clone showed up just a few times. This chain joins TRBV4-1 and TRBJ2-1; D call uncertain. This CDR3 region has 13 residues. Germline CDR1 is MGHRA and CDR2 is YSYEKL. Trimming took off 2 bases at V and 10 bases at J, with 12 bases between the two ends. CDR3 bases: TGCGCCAGCAGCCAACTTTCTAGTCGCGAGCAGTTCTTC. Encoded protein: CASSQLSSREQFF.

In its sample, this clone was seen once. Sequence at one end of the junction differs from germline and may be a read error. This CDR3 is CASRPPGSSVLYF. Here the CDR3 DNA reads TGTGCCAGCAGACCCCCGGGTTCGAGCGTACTGTACTTC. The chain carries TRBV6-5 and TRBJ1-2; D is unresolved. The length of the CDR3 is 13 residues. CDR1 and CDR2 from the germline V gene are MNHEY and SVGAGI.

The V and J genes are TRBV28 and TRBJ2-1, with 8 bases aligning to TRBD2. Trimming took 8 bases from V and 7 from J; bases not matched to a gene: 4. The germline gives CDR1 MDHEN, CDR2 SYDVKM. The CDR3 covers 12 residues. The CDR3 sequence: CASREGLNEQFF. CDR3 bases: TGTGCCAGCCGGGAGGGCCTTAATGAGCAGTTCTTC.

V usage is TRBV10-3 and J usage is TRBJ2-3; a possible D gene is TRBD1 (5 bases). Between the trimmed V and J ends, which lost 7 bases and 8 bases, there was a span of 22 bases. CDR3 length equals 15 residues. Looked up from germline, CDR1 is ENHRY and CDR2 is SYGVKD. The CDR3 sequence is CAITFDSPRDGTQYF. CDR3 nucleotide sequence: TGTGCCATCACATTTGACAGCCCCAGAGATGGTACGCAGTATTTT.

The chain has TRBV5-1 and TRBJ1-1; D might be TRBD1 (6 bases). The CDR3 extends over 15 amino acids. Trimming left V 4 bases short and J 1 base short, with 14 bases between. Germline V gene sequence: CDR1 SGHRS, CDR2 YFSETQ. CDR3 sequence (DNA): TGCGCCAGCAGCGGGTCAGGGGCAAGGAACACTGAAGCTTTCTTT. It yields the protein CASSGSGARNTEAFF.

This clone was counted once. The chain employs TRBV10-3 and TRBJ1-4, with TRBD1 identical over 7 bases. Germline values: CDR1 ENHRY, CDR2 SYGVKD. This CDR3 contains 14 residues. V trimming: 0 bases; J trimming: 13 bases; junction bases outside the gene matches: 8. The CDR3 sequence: CAISESTGPRRLFF. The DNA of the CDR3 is TGTGCCATCAGTGAGTCGACAGGGCCCCGACGACTGTTTTTT.

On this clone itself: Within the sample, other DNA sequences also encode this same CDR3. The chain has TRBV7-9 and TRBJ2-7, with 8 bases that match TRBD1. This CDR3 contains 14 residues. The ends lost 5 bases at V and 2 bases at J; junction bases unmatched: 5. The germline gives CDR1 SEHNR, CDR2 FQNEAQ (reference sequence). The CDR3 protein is CASSPRGQPYEQYF. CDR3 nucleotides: TGTGCCAGCAGCCCCAGGGGGCAGCCCTACGAGCAGTACTTC.

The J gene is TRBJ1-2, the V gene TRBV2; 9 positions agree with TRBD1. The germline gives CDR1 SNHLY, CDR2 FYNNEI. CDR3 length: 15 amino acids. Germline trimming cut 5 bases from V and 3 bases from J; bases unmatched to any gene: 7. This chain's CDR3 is CASSRIRQGDYGYTF. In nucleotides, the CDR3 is TGTGCCAGCAGTCGCATTCGACAGGGGGACTATGGCTACACCTTC.

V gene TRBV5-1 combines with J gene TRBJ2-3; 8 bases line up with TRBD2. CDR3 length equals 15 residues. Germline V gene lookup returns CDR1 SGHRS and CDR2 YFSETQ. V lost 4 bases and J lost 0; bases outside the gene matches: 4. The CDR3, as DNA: TGCGCCAGCAGCCGAACGGGAGGGAGCACAGATACGCAGTATTTT. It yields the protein CASSRTGGSTDTQYF.

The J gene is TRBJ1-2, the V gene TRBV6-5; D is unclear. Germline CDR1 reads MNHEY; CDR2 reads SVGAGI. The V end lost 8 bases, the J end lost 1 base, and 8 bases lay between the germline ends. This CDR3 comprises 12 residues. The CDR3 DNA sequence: TGTGCCAGCCGGCAGGTTAACTATGGCTACACCTTC. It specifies CASRQVNYGYTF.

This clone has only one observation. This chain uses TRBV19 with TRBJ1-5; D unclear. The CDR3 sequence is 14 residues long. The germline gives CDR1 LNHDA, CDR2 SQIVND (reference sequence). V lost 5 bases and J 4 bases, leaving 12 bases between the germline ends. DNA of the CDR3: TGTGCCAGTAGTTCGGGTGTCGAGAATCAGCCCCAGCATTTT. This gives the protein CASSSGVENQPQHF.